A single sample is the source of the 29 T cell receptor beta chains below, sequenced in a study of shared clonotypes between healthy human individuals. CD45RO-negative cells were positively selected for CCR7, leaving out terminally differentiated effector memory CD45RA+ cells. Profiled with immunoSEQ multiplex PCR; TCRdb holds only in-frame clones, not every one. The repertoire holds more than 2 million clones, 93% seen once, with around 1.7% in the top ten. Sequencing was performed on naive CD8+ T cells from PBMCs. These receptors all stem from a young man in good health. Some clones in this sample may be carry-over from other donors' samples.

The chain employs TRBV10-3 and TRBJ1-6, with TRBD1 matching over 7 bases. The CDR3 runs 15 residues. J gave up 2 bases and V 10 bases, and 8 bases lay outside the gene matches. The V gene's germline CDR1 is ENHRY and CDR2 SYGVKD. The CDR3 reads CATNSGQPYNSPLHF. The CDR3 DNA reads TGTGCCACCAATTCGGGACAGCCCTATAATTCACCCCTCCACTTT.

The chain recombines TRBV4-1 with TRBJ1-1, with unresolved D. Germline V lookup: CDR1 MGHRA, CDR2 YSYEKL. This CDR3 contains 14 residues. Between the trimmed V and J ends, which lost 0 bases and 8 bases, there was a span of 13 bases. CDR3 nucleotide sequence: TGCGCCAGCAGCCAAGATCAGGCAGGACCAGAAGCTTTCTTT. As protein: CASSQDQAGPEAFF.

A single count supports this clone. This chain joins TRBV5-5 and TRBJ1-1; possibly TRBD1 for D (6 bases). V dropped 0 bases and J dropped 2 bases, with 8 bases sitting between them. The CDR3 has 14 amino acids. Germline V lookup: CDR1 SGHKS, CDR2 YYEKEE (reference sequence). This CDR3 reads CASSLGTDNTEAFF. DNA for the CDR3: TGTGCCAGCAGCTTGGGGACAGATAACACTGAAGCTTTCTTT.

V and J are TRBV6-6 and TRBJ2-4; D possibly corresponds to TRBD1 (5 bases). This CDR3 spans 15 amino acids. Trimming shortened V by 4 bases and J by 2 bases, and 12 bases separated the two germline ends. CDR1 and CDR2 (germline): MNHNY, SVGAGI (reference sequence). The chain's CDR3 is CASSSTGASKNIQYF. In DNA form, the CDR3 reads TGTGCCAGCAGTTCAACAGGAGCCTCCAAAAACATTCAGTACTTC.

The chain is built from TRBV5-1 and TRBJ1-2; TRBD1 aligns across 8 bases. This CDR3 has 16 residues. CDR1 is SGHRS and CDR2 is YFSETQ in the germline V gene. With V trimmed by 4 bases and J by 0 bases, 8 bases remained unmatched. The CDR3 bases are TGCGCCAGCAGCCCCTCTCTGGACAGGGCTAACTATGGCTACACCTTC. It specifies CASSPSLDRANYGYTF. The full variable domain, in which reference TRBV5-1 and TRBJ1-2 provide the parts outside the CDR3, is KAGVTQTPRYLIKTRGQQVTLSCSPISGHRSVSWYQQTPGQGLQFLFEYFSETQRNKGNFPGRFSGRQFSNSRSEMNVSTLELGDSALYLCASSPSLDRANYGYTFGSGTRLTVV.

The chain employs TRBV5-4 and TRBJ2-1; 15 bases line up with TRBD2. Germline CDR1 SGHNT, CDR2 YYREEE (reference sequence). J was trimmed by 3 bases and V by 4 bases; bases with no gene match: 5. CDR3 length equals 17 residues. Here the CDR3 DNA reads TGTGCCAGCAGCGGCGGACTAGCGGGAGGGGGCTACAATGAGCAGTTCTTC. This sequence encodes CASSGGLAGGGYNEQFF.

The V gene is TRBV27, the J gene TRBJ2-7; TRBD1 aligns across 9 bases. V shed 6 bases, J shed 5 bases, and the junction held 8 bases outside the gene matches. This CDR3 comprises 14 residues. Germline V gene sequence: CDR1 MNHEY, CDR2 SMNVEV (reference sequence). The CDR3 reads CASRDRDRVDEQYF. DNA of the CDR3: TGTGCCAGCAGGGACCGGGACAGGGTTGACGAGCAGTACTTC.

J is TRBJ2-7 and V is TRBV27, with TRBD1 as a possible D gene (6 bases). Germline V CDR1 and CDR2: MNHEY, SMNVEV (reference sequence). The CDR3 is 16 amino acids. V was pared by 4 bases and J by 3 bases, with 19 bases between. Here the CDR3 reads CASSSSEGDTYYEQYF. The CDR3 DNA reads as TGTGCCAGCAGTTCCTCGGAAGGGGACACCTACTACGAGCAGTACTTC.

The chain has TRBV6-5 and TRBJ1-2; 10 bases map to TRBD1. V shed 2 bases and J 2 bases; nucleotides not matched to a gene: 2. This CDR3 region has 15 residues. CDR1 and CDR2 (germline): MNHEY, SVGAGI. Here the CDR3 reads CASSYGTGVNYGYTF. For the CDR3, the DNA is TGTGCCAGCAGTTACGGGACAGGGGTCAACTATGGCTACACCTTC.

The CDR3 protein is CASSLGGTGASEQYF. The CDR3 coding sequence is TGTGCCAGCAGCTTAGGCGGGACAGGGGCAAGCGAGCAGTACTTC. The genes are TRBV7-6 and TRBJ2-7, with TRBD1 matching 10 bases. The germline V gene has CDR1 SGHVS and CDR2 FNYEAQ. Trimming cost V 1 base and J 6 bases; bases outside gene matches: 6. This CDR3 comprises 15 residues.

The rearrangement uses TRBV9 and TRBJ2-5; TRBD1 matches at 10 bases. The last part of the DNA fits TRBJ2-7 better; the J call may be wrong. The CDR3 has 15 amino acids. The germline CDR1 and CDR2 sequences are SGDLS and YYNGEE. The CDR3 region has the DNA TGTGCCAGCAGCACTGCCGGGACAGGGGTCCACGAGCAGTACTTC. Translation gives CASSTAGTGVHEQYF.

This clone has just one count. This chain uses TRBV28 with TRBJ2-7; 8 nucleotides match TRBD2. Germline values: CDR1 MDHEN, CDR2 SYDVKM. V shed 5 bases and J 1 base; nucleotides not matched to a gene: 7. This CDR3 comprises 15 residues. The CDR3 loop is CASSPQREISYEQYF. Written as DNA, the CDR3 is TGTGCCAGCAGTCCGCAGCGGGAGATATCCTACGAGCAGTACTTC.

The rearrangement joins TRBV5-4 to TRBJ2-1; 13 positions match TRBD2. Looked up from germline, CDR1 is SGHNT and CDR2 is YYREEE (reference sequence). The V gene end was trimmed by 0 bases and the J gene end by 2 bases; junction bases not matched to a gene: 5. The CDR3 is 18 residues long. The CDR3 protein is CASSLGLAGGPPYNEQFF. The DNA for the CDR3 is TGTGCCAGCAGCTTGGGACTAGCGGGAGGCCCCCCCTACAATGAGCAGTTCTTC.

The chain's CDR3 is CASSLFSYNEQFF. CDR3 in DNA: TGTGCCAGCAGCTTATTTTCGTACAATGAGCAGTTCTTC. This chain uses TRBV7-2 with TRBJ2-1, with D uncertain. Trimming left V 2 bases short and J 4 bases short, with 6 bases between. This CDR3 is built from 13 residues. Germline V gene lookup returns CDR1 SGHTA and CDR2 FQGNSA. The whole variable domain, remainder taken from reference TRBV7-2 and TRBJ2-1, is GAGVSQSPSNKVTEKGKDVELRCDPISGHTALYWYRQSLGQGLEFLIYFQGNSAPDKSGLPSDRFSAERTGGSVSTLTIQRTQQEDSAVYLCASSLFSYNEQFFGPGTRLTVL.

The J gene is TRBJ2-2, the V gene TRBV27, with D uncertain. The germline gives CDR1 MNHEY, CDR2 SMNVEV (reference sequence). The CDR3 is 14 residues long. Trimming stripped 3 bases from V and 1 base from J, with 6 bases between. DNA of the CDR3: TGTGCCAGCAGTTTTTTTCAGAACACCGGGGAGCTGTTTTTT. Translated, it gives CASSFFQNTGELFF.

The chain is built from TRBV7-2 and TRBJ2-1; 7 positions agree with TRBD2. This CDR3 spans 17 amino acids. Germline-derived CDR1 and CDR2 are SGHTA and FQGNSA. Germline trimming cut 5 bases from V and 5 bases from J; bases unmatched to any gene: 15. The CDR3: CASSLRTHGRTNNEQFF. CDR3 in DNA: TGTGCCAGCAGCCTTCGGACGCACGGGAGGACCAACAATGAGCAGTTCTTC.

This chain joins TRBV27 and TRBJ1-1, with D possibly matching TRBD1 (5 bases). Deletions cut 4 bases from V and 1 base from J, with 22 bases between. Germline V CDR1 and CDR2: MNHEY, SMNVEV (reference sequence). The CDR3 has 18 residues. The CDR3 here is CASSSTALTDRWNTEAFF. Written as DNA, the CDR3 is TGTGCCAGCAGTTCGACAGCCTTGACCGACAGATGGAACACTGAAGCTTTCTTT.

V usage is TRBV27 and J usage is TRBJ2-7; D gene uncertain. Trimming removed 5 bases at V and 3 bases at J, with 11 bases between. This CDR3 region has 13 residues. Germline V gene data show CDR1 as MNHEY and CDR2 as SMNVEV (reference sequence). The DNA of the CDR3 is TGTGCCAGCAGTCCGCTCATGAGCTACGAGCAGTACTTC. Translated: CASSPLMSYEQYF.

The chain joins TRBV12-5 to TRBJ2-2; the match to TRBD2 covers 10 bases. Germline V lookup: CDR1 LGHNT, CDR2 FRNRAP. Germline trimming cut 0 bases from V and 0 bases from J; bases unmatched to any gene: 10. The CDR3 length is 20 residues. CDR3 region: CASGLVWASGSLSNTGELFF. The CDR3 DNA reads TGTGCTAGTGGTTTGGTTTGGGCTAGCGGGAGCCTATCGAACACCGGGGAGCTGTTTTTT.

The J gene is TRBJ2-6, the V gene TRBV25-1, with D possibly TRBD1 on 6 matching bases. This CDR3 has 15 amino acids. Looked up from germline, CDR1 is MGHDK and CDR2 is SYGVNS. V gave up 8 bases and J gave up 0 bases, with 11 bases separating them. The CDR3 sequence: CASQQGTSGANVLTF. CDR3 coding DNA: TGTGCCAGCCAACAGGGTACCTCTGGGGCCAACGTCCTGACTTTC.

Of note for this clone: The same CDR3 also results from other DNA sequences found in this sample. V usage is TRBV2 and J usage is TRBJ1-5; D ambiguous. The CDR3 loop spans 12 amino acids. V was clipped by 4 bases and J by 2 bases, with 3 bases between them. Per germline, CDR1 SNHLY and CDR2 FYNNEI. The CDR3 loop is CASSVGNQPQHF. CDR3 bases: TGTGCCAGCAGTGTCGGCAATCAGCCCCAGCATTTT.

V gene TRBV7-3 combines with J gene TRBJ2-7; 7 positions match TRBD1. CDR1 and CDR2 (germline): SGHTA, FQGTGA. Trimming cost V 4 bases and J 6 bases; bases outside gene matches: 6. The CDR3 is made up of 13 amino acids. Written as DNA, the CDR3 is TGTGCCAGCAGCTACGACAGGGTAGGCGAGCAGTACTTC. It encodes CASSYDRVGEQYF.

This sequence joins TRBV5-1 and TRBJ2-1; either TRBD1 or TRBD2 may supply D (5 bases each). Trimming took 3 bases from V and 4 from J, leaving 11 bases between them. CDR1 is SGHRS and CDR2 is YFSETQ in the germline V gene. The CDR3 sequence is 14 residues long. The CDR3 DNA reads TGCGCCAGCAGCTCCCGGGACGGGTACAATGAGCAGTTCTTC. This encodes CASSSRDGYNEQFF.

The V call is TRBV28, the J call TRBJ1-5; maybe TRBD1 (5 bases). V lost 5 bases and J lost 6, with 20 bases in between. The germline V gene encodes CDR1 MDHEN and CDR2 SYDVKM. CDR3 size: 16 residues. DNA of the CDR3: TGTGCCAGCAGTCCTACCCCCGGGGGTTCAGCTCAGCCCCAGCATTTT. It codes for CASSPTPGGSAQPQHF.

This sequence joins TRBV28 and TRBJ2-7; no definite D call. The CDR3 length is 13 residues. In germline, CDR1 is MDHEN, CDR2 SYDVKM. Deletions cut 5 bases from V and 2 bases from J, with 10 bases between. The CDR3 DNA reads as TGTGCCAGCAGTCTCCACCAAACCTACGAGCAGTACTTC. Amino acids: CASSLHQTYEQYF.

The chain has TRBV2 and TRBJ1-1, with D possibly matching TRBD1 (5 bases). Germline V CDR1 and CDR2: SNHLY, FYNNEI. This CDR3 comprises 13 residues. Trimming took off 5 bases at V and 2 bases at J, with 9 bases between the two ends. The CDR3 nucleotides read TGTGCCAGCAGTTACAGGTTCAACACTGAAGCTTTCTTT. Protein product: CASSYRFNTEAFF.

The chain recombines TRBV7-9 with TRBJ2-1; TRBD2 matches 13 bases. There are 15 residues in the CDR3. V was clipped by 4 bases and J by 10 bases; unmatched bases: 7. Germline V gene lookup returns CDR1 SEHNR and CDR2 FQNEAQ (reference sequence). CDR3 protein: CASSWIGTSGIEQFF. The CDR3 DNA reads TGTGCCAGCAGCTGGATCGGGACTAGCGGGATCGAGCAGTTCTTC.

This clone was detected only once. The chain uses TRBV27 and TRBJ2-7; D gene ambiguous. Germline V lookup: CDR1 MNHEY, CDR2 SMNVEV (reference sequence). The CDR3 covers 14 residues. Trimming removed 2 bases at V and 3 bases at J, with 11 bases between. The CDR3 reads CASSLITNIYEQYF. CDR3 DNA sequence: TGTGCCAGCAGTTTAATTACTAACATCTACGAGCAGTACTTC.

The chain joins TRBV7-9 to TRBJ2-7, with D possibly being TRBD1 or TRBD2 (5 bases each). Trimming shortened V by 1 base and J by 6 bases, and 16 bases separated the two germline ends. The CDR3 length is 15 residues. Germline V CDR1 and CDR2: SEHNR, FQNEAQ (reference sequence). The CDR3 coding sequence is TGTGCCAGCAGCTTAGGGGGCCCCCCTCGGGGCGAGCAGTACTTC. Protein: CASSLGGPPRGEQYF.